The entry that follows covers one TCR beta chain sequence. Its antigen is unidentified. Sequenced by immunoSEQ multiplex PCR; TCRdb stores in-frame clones only, minus some. In the table there are approximately 160,000 clones, approximately 96% of which are singletons. This sample was taken from a study of cytomegalovirus exposure and HLA in healthy donors. Study-wide findings and caveats: The study found most TCR sequences rare, yet found some public TCRs in many donors.

There are 15 residues in the CDR3. CDR1 is SEHNR and CDR2 is FQNEAQ in the germline V gene (reference sequence). The V and J ends lost 5 bases and 0 bases, in that order; junction bases with no gene match: 7. The source is a woman aged 18-29 years in good health and CMV-seronegative. The chain links TRBV7-9 to TRBJ2-7; 7 nucleotides match TRBD1. Specimen: PBMCs. The CDR3 DNA reads as TGTGCCAGCAGCCGATCGGGACAGCGCTCCTACGAGCAGTACTTC. This codes for CASSRSGQRSYEQYF. The full variable domain, rest sourced from reference TRBV7-9 and TRBJ2-7, is DTGVSQNPRHKITKRGQNVTFRCDPISEHNRLYWYRQTLGQGPEFLTYFQNEAQLEKSRLLSDRFSAERPKGSFSTLEIQRTEQGDSAMYLCASSRSGQRSYEQYFGPGTRLTVT.